The subject of this entry is one TCR beta chain. No antigen is known for it. Within one base of it there is no much larger clone, and no base qualities were kept. The data are from a study of cytomegalovirus exposure and HLA in healthy donors (dated by TCRdb to 2016 to 2017). Regarding the complete study: An earlier analysis of approximately 640 of the donors reported 276 Gb of sequence data and 117 million unique TCR beta sequences from about 179 million T cells. The study aimed to test whether cataloging public T cell receptors could reveal signatures of past pathogen exposure. An earlier analysis of 500 to 750 of the donors applied high-throughput TCR beta sequencing to assess whether each TCR beta V gene segment acted as functional or pseudogenic. A later analysis re-analyzed previously published TCR beta repertoires from about 600 donors and added high-resolution HLA genotyping to study TCR occurrence patterns. Donor age, sex, ethnicity and CMV serostatus were collected together with the repertoire data. Along with the roughly 670-subject first cohort, a separate validation cohort of more than 90 different subjects was used. Every repertoire in the discovery cohort had been generated on one and the same sequencing platform. A later genetic analysis used genome-wide SNP genotypes for about 60% of the roughly 670 donors, treating that subset as a discovery cohort. The study profiled the T cell repertoires of fewer than 850 subjects by immunosequencing and related them to cytomegalovirus serostatus. An early release covering approximately 600 HLA-typed donors comprised 300 to 350 gigabases of sequencing data and about 90 million unique TCR sequences. Typing coverage varied by locus: about 620-630 donors for A, B, C, DRB1 and DQB1; approximately 560 for DQA1; around 610 for DPA1; roughly 450 for DPB1. The genetic ancestry cluster associated with self-reported Caucasian donors included about four fifths of the 398 genotyped donors. To predict cytomegalovirus infection status, the study combined high-throughput TCR immunosequencing, statistical association of individual TCRs with disease status, and machine learning. Four or five DR-DQ haplotypes were handled as single units for association and clustering because linkage in the cohort was strong. Among around 400 genotyped donors of the cohort, an average of 235,054 unique TCR beta nucleotide sequences were sequenced per donor, 15% to 20% of them non-productive. The later analysis used no new phenotypic data to find candidate immune exposures, relying instead on TCR beta sequences and their occurrence across donors. HLA typing covered class I and class II loci at four-digit resolution.

In total, approximately 610 healthy bone marrow donors made up the cohort. At the time of sampling, every cohort member was nominally healthy, though immune exposures that went unrecorded were likely present. The donor tested CMV seronegative, placing the donor among the 350 or so seronegative members of the cohort. Every donor gave a peripheral blood sample, and the peripheral blood mononuclear cells from that sample were used for TCR beta sequencing. The Qiagen DNeasy Blood Extraction Kit was used to extract genomic DNA from the blood cell samples. Here is what the overall study found, with its caveats: CMV serostatus was the only immune exposure information available for the cohort. Only TCR beta chains were sequenced in this cohort, and the absence of alpha or paired-chain data limited detectable features. A later analysis reported that several top co-occurrence clusters appeared linked to parvovirus B19, influenza, CMV and Epstein-Barr virus. In a later analysis, most CMV-associated TCR beta chains were found to appear HLA-restricted, with HLA associations seemingly driven largely by CMV exposure. An earlier analysis of 450 to 750 of the donors showed that most TCR beta V segments appeared in productive rearrangements either about 90% or about 30% of the time, which broadly matched IMGT annotations. Roughly uniform sequencing depth across donors was assumed in presence/absence analyses, although this assumption may not hold. It was suggested by the authors that the approach could potentially be generalized to other disease states and immunological phenotypes. Three of the identified cytomegalovirus-associated TCR beta chains were confirmed in vitro to be specific for cytomegalovirus antigens. Across donors, most TCR sequences were observed very rarely, whereas some public TCRs were present in many individuals. The 87-base-pair reads could not distinguish some IMGT-functional V segments, including TRBV6-2 and TRBV6-3, so those segments were excluded. A group of highly shared sequence variants was considered likely to be a technical artifact of the sequencing pipeline. Compared with equally common non-associated chains, HLA-associated TCR beta chains in a later analysis were more clonally expanded and had lower generation probabilities. In a later analysis, the rate of TCR association differed among HLA loci, with DRB1 alleles having the most associated TCRs and HLA-C alleles having the fewest. An association between a missense DCLRE1C variant and V-gene and J-gene trimming of TCR beta chains was found in a later genetic analysis and replicated in an independent cohort. A further reported finding was that TCR beta sequences accurately predicted the HLA-A and HLA-B alleles for most subjects in the first cohort. In a later genetic analysis, fewer N-insertions in productive TCRs were reported among donors in an Asian-associated ancestry cluster than the roughly 640-donor mean. In the study, 150 to 200 TCR beta chains were listed as associated with cytomegalovirus. The classifier was reported to diagnose cytomegalovirus status with high specificity and sensitivity in both the original cohort and the validation cohort. Because some donors lacked HLA typing at each locus, the association tests relied only on the typed subset. Assigning TCR associations to individual alleles was difficult when HLA alleles, especially DR and DQ, strongly co-occurred. The earlier analysis of some 560 of the donors excluded roughly 17 rarely observed V segments, including chromosome 9 orphons, because counts were too low. Correlated functional status among segregating V segments might be attributable to linkage disequilibrium, but an unknown experimental factor could not be ruled out. At a false discovery rate of 0.05, a later analysis linked 15,000 to 20,000 TCR beta sequences to specific HLA alleles.

V lost 0 bases and J lost 2 bases; the stretch between them is 8 bases long. The CDR3 spans 14 residues, from the cysteine through the phenylalanine. The kept DNA is CDR3 alone, 42 bases in frame from the first base. Per the germline V gene, SGHTA is the CDR1 and FQGNSA is the CDR2. Library construction relied on the immunoSEQ multiplex PCR assay. A mixture of 60 forward primers for TCR Vbeta segments and 13 reverse primers for TCR Jbeta segments was used in the multiplex PCR. The CDR3 region of rearranged TCR beta genes was amplified from genomic DNA with a multiplex PCR assay. On the Illumina HiSeq System, the amplified TCR beta libraries were sequenced as 87-base-pair reads. The study's processing was this. A later analysis tallied around 87 million unique TCR beta chains across the 640 or so repertoires, and about 12 million of those chains were shared by two or more donors. To remove PCR and sequencing errors, raw reads were error-corrected and collapsed into unique sequences using a nearest-neighbor algorithm that merged closely related sequences. To assign V, D and J gene segments, CDR3 sequences were aligned to IMGT reference sequences. For a sequence to be retained, a match of at least six nucleotides was required to both a V gene segment and a J gene segment. Rearrangements were classified as productive when the CDR3 lacked stop codons and remained in frame with V and J, and all other rearrangements were classified as non-productive. CDR3 was defined by IMGT convention, running from the second conserved V-encoded cysteine to the conserved J-encoded phenylalanine. In an earlier analysis of more than 550 of the donors, sequences lacking an unambiguous match to a single V gene segment were excluded. In an earlier analysis of about 590 of the donors, a V segment was called functional when productive rearrangements were above 56.7%, and segregating when the standard deviation between donors exceeded 5%. A statistical classification framework was built for diagnosing cytomegalovirus status from the catalog of TCR beta chain sequences. In a later analysis, V and J genes were assigned by comparing TCR nucleotide sequences against IMGT/GENE-DB human TR gene sequences. The TCRdist pipeline was used in a later analysis to assign CDR3 sequences and most-parsimonious VDJ recombination scenarios. A later analysis defined each TCR beta chain by its CDR3 amino acid sequence plus V-gene family, and excluded reads lacking a unique V-gene family. In a later analysis, approximately 640 highly shared, low-generation-probability nucleotide sequences were removed to address suspected cross-contamination and a sequencing artifact. For each public chain, a later analysis derived a clonal expansion index from normalized ranks of inferred template counts within each repertoire. A later analysis computed generation probabilities with a VDJ recombination model fitted to out-of-frame rearrangements, and checked the results against IGoR. A later analysis scored TCR-TCR, TCR-HLA and TCR-CMV co-occurrence with hypergeometric tests, applying a repertoire-size bias correction to TCR pairs. In a later analysis, false discovery rates were estimated by permuting HLA or CMV assignments 20 times. In a later analysis, co-occurring TCRs were grouped using DBSCAN, and TCRdist sequence similarity was added for clustering within HLA-allele-positive subsets. Repertoires with fewer than 30,000 or more than 120,000 public chains, plus five repertoires with anomalous nucleotide sharing, were excluded from co-occurrence clustering. TCRdb stores this immuneACCESS table with in-frame sequences only. Part of the clones is absent; in the studies checked, under half of the shortfall reflects unresolved V genes, and no reason is known for the rest. The V and J calls and the clone size are those of that table, but D and trimming were determined from the DNA. The sample has around 55,000 clones on record, about three quarters of them singletons. 2% to 3% of the sample is taken by the ten largest.

The clonotype originates from a female donor in good health and CMV-seronegative. The sequence is built from TRBV7-2 and TRBJ2-7; a tentative D call is TRBD2 (5 bases match). Sequenced input: PBMCs. The nucleotides are TGTGCCAGCAGCTTAGCGGGAGCGGCCTACGAGCAGTACTTC. Its protein is CASSLAGAAYEQYF.